The rows below give T cell receptor beta chains drawn from one sample of a study of cytomegalovirus exposure and HLA in healthy donors. Here immunoSEQ multiplex PCR was the method, and the copy in TCRdb shows in-frame clones only, minus some. The sample holds 220,000 or so clones, around four fifths seen once. Sequencing was done on a sample of PBMCs. The receptors here all came from a male donor in good health and CMV-seronegative. Both conserved end residues are part of each CDR3. The D gene is left open where the match is weak. Only part of the rows carry a size: once, few, many, or a class if the clone is expanded.

J gene | clone size | D gene | V gene | CDR3 protein | CDR3 DNA
TRBJ1-4 | - | - | TRBV11-2 | CASSLVGLREKLFF | TGTGCCAGCAGCTTAGTGGGCCTTAGGGAAAAACTGTTTTTT
TRBJ1-2 | - | - | TRBV11-3 | CASSFRGSGYTF | TGTGCCAGCAGCTTCCGAGGTTCTGGCTACACCTTC
TRBJ2-7 | - | TRBD1 | TRBV19 | CASSPRTGAWSYEQYF | TGTGCCAGTAGCCCTCGGACAGGGGCTTGGTCCTACGAGCAGTACTTC
TRBJ2-1 | - | - | TRBV7-7 | CASSLRTTSYNEQFF | TGTGCCAGCAGCTTAAGGACAACCTCCTACAATGAGCAGTTCTTC
TRBJ2-7 | - | - | TRBV6-5 | CASSERGDEQYF | TGTGCCAGCAGTGAGCGAGGCGACGAGCAGTACTTC
TRBJ1-1 | - | TRBD1 | TRBV19 | CASSLWTGNTEAFF | TGTGCCAGTAGTCTGTGGACAGGGAACACTGAAGCTTTCTTT
TRBJ1-1 | - | TRBD1 | TRBV5-1 | CASSGGTGGVYSAEAFF | TGCGCCAGCAGCGGGGGGACAGGGGGCGTTTATAGCGCTGAAGCTTTCTTT
TRBJ1-3 | - | - | TRBV6-5 | CASRADPSGNTIYF | TGTGCCAGCAGGGCCGATCCGTCTGGAAACACCATATATTTT
TRBJ2-7 | - | TRBD1 | TRBV7-8 | CASSYYPARDRDVHEQYF | TGTGCCAGCAGCTATTACCCGGCCCGGGACAGGGATGTCCACGAGCAGTACTTC
TRBJ2-7 | few | - | TRBV27 | CASSHGDYEQYF | TGTGCCAGCAGTCACGGGGACTACGAGCAGTACTTC
TRBJ2-6 | - | - | TRBV25-1 | CASSPIGAQLSGANVLTF | TGTGCCAGCAGTCCCATAGGGGCACAGCTATCTGGGGCCAACGTCCTGACTTTC
TRBJ2-1 | - | - | TRBV6-6 | CASSYIRGTEQFF | TGTGCCAGCAGTTACATAAGGGGGACTGAGCAGTTCTTC
TRBJ1-2 | - | - | TRBV6-5 | CASSYSIRADYGYTF | TGTGCCAGCAGTTACTCGATCAGGGCCGACTATGGCTACACCTTC
TRBJ2-2 | - | TRBD1 | TRBV2 | CASRIYRGAAGELFF | TGTGCCAGCAGGATTTACAGGGGAGCGGCCGGGGAGCTGTTTTTT
TRBJ1-2 | few | TRBD1 | TRBV28 | CASSLWGGQGNYGYTF | TGTGCCAGCAGTTTATGGGGGGGACAGGGGAACTATGGCTACACCTTC
TRBJ2-1 | - | TRBD2 | TRBV7-9 | CASSPDGTSVHNEQFF | TGTGCCAGCAGCCCGGACGGGACTAGCGTACACAATGAGCAGTTCTTC
TRBJ2-7 | - | - | TRBV27 | CASRSPAAPYEQYF | TGTGCCAGCAGGTCCCCAGCAGCGCCCTACGAGCAGTACTTC
TRBJ2-2 | - | - | TRBV19 | CASSMRPGELFF | TGTGCCAGTAGTATGAGGCCCGGGGAGCTGTTTTTT
TRBJ1-2 | few | - | TRBV6-1 | CASSERSRPLGGGYTF | TGTGCCAGCAGTGAAAGGTCCCGGCCATTGGGGGGGGGCTACACCTTC
TRBJ2-3 | - | TRBD2 | TRBV5-1 | CASSLGELAGGKPYTQYF | TGCGCCAGCAGCTTGGGAGAGTTAGCGGGAGGTAAACCGTATACGCAGTATTTT